Detailed here is one T cell receptor (beta chain). Original processing methods: Reference gene primer amplification gave estimated nucleated cell counts. Profiling relied on immunoSEQ multiplex PCR, and the TCRdb table lists in-frame clones only, not all of them. V and J calls plus clone size are reproduced from that table; the DNA served to infer D and trimming. The sample consists of 450,000 or so clones, 89% of them appearing once. Germline lookup yields CDR1 LGHDT and CDR2 YNNKEL (reference sequence). V shed 4 bases and J 6 bases; nucleotides not matched to a gene: 6. The CDR3 extends over 14 amino acids. During active infection, Seattle patients enrolled and were then monitored through disease. The data originate from a study of blood T cell repertoires in COVID-19. As for the study in general: The study drew acute and convalescent COVID-19 samples from the United States, Italy and Spain. In each case, the material was cDNA or gDNA derived from T cells, B-cell-depleted T cells, or PBMCs.

This TCR came from a man younger than 35 with COVID-19, enrolled during active disease. The chain uses TRBV3-1 (or the pseudogene TRBV3-2) and TRBJ2-7; 10 nucleotides align to TRBD2. Sequences were obtained from peripheral blood. This CDR3 is CASSRSGGRVEQYF. Here the CDR3 DNA reads TGTGCCAGCAGCCGTAGCGGGGGGCGGGTCGAGCAGTACTTC.